This TCR beta chain is drawn from a study of CD4 and CD8 cells across lung adenocarcinoma regions. Samples came from patients with localized non-small cell lung adenocarcinoma. The germline V gene encodes CDR1 MNHEY and CDR2 SMNVEV (reference sequence). V shed 1 base, J shed 5 bases, and the junction held 8 bases outside the gene matches. CDR3 length: 17 amino acids. MiXCR was run by TCRdb on the PCR reads, yielding one entry per CDR3 protein. This sample has just over 20,000 distinct CDR3 sequences; approximately 50% occur once, and the top ten carry about 25%. J is TRBJ2-5 and V is TRBV27; TRBD1 aligns across 12 bases. This clonotype was sampled from a female donor with lung adenocarcinoma. The CD4 and CD8 labels of this study may be unreliable. Sequencing input: CD8+ T cells from the center of a lung tumor. The CDR3 nucleotides read TGTGCCAGCAGTTTATTTCGGGACAGGGGGCGCCGGGAGACCCAGTACTTC. Translation gives CASSLFRDRGRRETQYF.